Listed below are T cell receptor beta chains from one sample, sequenced in a study of identical twins. MiXCR, run by TCRdb on the 5' RACE reads, gives a single entry per CDR3 protein. Seen here are over 550,000 distinct CDR3 sequences, around 7.4% observed once, and the top ten hold around 1.6%. These data are also associated with another study on yellow fever vaccine responses in identical twins.

Material: PBMCs. The origin of the receptors is a woman under 30 in good health. The CDR3 runs from the conserved cysteine through the conserved F or W. Fields, in order: J gene, V gene, clone size, D gene, CDR3 DNA, CDR3 protein. D genes are given only for firm matches. The size field is filled for only some rows; it gives once, few, many or a size class.

J: TRBJ2-5
V: TRBV11-2
size: many
D: .
DNA: TGTGCCAGCAGCTTGGGTGGGACCCAAGAGACCCAGTACTTC
CDR3: CASSLGGTQETQYF

J: TRBJ2-6
V: TRBV7-2
size: .
D: .
DNA: TGTGCCAGCAGCTTAAAGGGGGGAGGGGCCAACGTCCTGACTTTC
CDR3: CASSLKGGGANVLTF

J: TRBJ2-3
V: TRBV4-1
size: .
D: .
DNA: TGCGCCAGCAGCCCAGCGGTGTTGACAGATACGCAGTATTTT
CDR3: CASSPAVLTDTQYF

J: TRBJ2-5
V: TRBV28
size: few
D: .
DNA: TGTGCCAGCAGCGTGGGGCCGACGGGGTTTGAGACCCAGTACTTC
CDR3: CASSVGPTGFETQYF

J: TRBJ2-1
V: TRBV7-8
size: .
D: TRBD2
DNA: TGTGCCAGCAGCTTAGCTCCTAGCGGGGTCTCCTACAATGAGCAGTTCTTC
CDR3: CASSLAPSGVSYNEQFF

J: TRBJ2-1
V: TRBV20-1
size: many
D: TRBD1
DNA: TGCAGTGCTAGGAAAACAGGGGTCAACTACAATGAGCAGTTCTTC
CDR3: CSARKTGVNYNEQFF

J: TRBJ2-1
V: TRBV6-5
size: many
D: TRBD2
DNA: TGTGCCAGCAGCCGGGGGGGTGAGCAGTTCTTC
CDR3: CASSRGGEQFF

J: TRBJ2-7
V: TRBV7-2
size: many
D: TRBD2
DNA: TGTGCCAGCAGCTTTGGACTAGCGGGCACCTACGAGCAGTACTTC
CDR3: CASSFGLAGTYEQYF

J: TRBJ2-5
V: TRBV2
size: few
D: .
DNA: TGTGCCAGCAGTGAAGCAGGGGTATTACTTGAGACCCAGTACTTC
CDR3: CASSEAGVLLETQYF

J: TRBJ2-1
V: TRBV6-1
size: .
D: .
DNA: TGTGCCAGCAGCCCCCGGTTGGATGGGAGAAGCTACAATGAGCAGTTCTTC
CDR3: CASSPRLDGRSYNEQFF

J: TRBJ2-1
V: TRBV10-2
size: few
D: .
DNA: TGCGCCAGCACGGGGATGCTCTACAATGAGCAGTTCTTC
CDR3: CASTGMLYNEQFF

J: TRBJ2-1
V: TRBV10-2
size: .
D: .
DNA: TGCGCCAGCAGTGAGTCGAGGGTTGGAGAGCAGTTCTTC
CDR3: CASSESRVGEQFF

J: TRBJ2-3
V: TRBV6-5
size: .
D: TRBD2
DNA: TGTGCCAGCAGTTTAGCGGGTCGGCCCACAGATACGCAGTATTTT
CDR3: CASSLAGRPTDTQYF

J: TRBJ2-4
V: TRBV5-1
size: many
D: .
DNA: TGCGCCAGCAGCTACGACGGAGCCAAAAACATTCAGTACTTC
CDR3: CASSYDGAKNIQYF

J: TRBJ2-5
V: TRBV11-2
size: few
D: .
DNA: TGTGCCAGCAGCACCGGGACCCCCGGTGAGACCCAGTACTTC
CDR3: CASSTGTPGETQYF

J: TRBJ2-7
V: TRBV12-3/TRBV12-4
size: few
D: .
DNA: TGTGCCAGCAGTTACCGGGACATAACCTACGAGCAGTACTTC
CDR3: CASSYRDITYEQYF

J: TRBJ2-1
V: TRBV12-3/TRBV12-4
size: .
D: TRBD1
DNA: TGTGCCAGCAGGGGACAGGGCGGGAACGACAATGAGCAGTTCTTC
CDR3: CASRGQGGNDNEQFF

J: TRBJ2-5
V: TRBV10-3
size: .
D: .
DNA: TGTGCCATCAGTGATTCTCAGCGGACCCAGTACTTC
CDR3: CAISDSQRTQYF

J: TRBJ2-2
V: TRBV11-2
size: .
D: TRBD1
DNA: TGTGCCAGCAGCTTAGGATTCTGGACAGGGATAAACACCGGGGAGCTGTTTTTT
CDR3: CASSLGFWTGINTGELFF

J: TRBJ2-1
V: TRBV29-1
size: .
D: .
DNA: TGCAGCGTTGACGGCCAGGGCTACAATGAGCAGTTCTTC
CDR3: CSVDGQGYNEQFF

J: TRBJ2-7
V: TRBV5-1
size: .
D: .
DNA: TGCGCCAGCAGCTTGGGTGGAGGGCCAGACGAGCAGTACTTC
CDR3: CASSLGGGPDEQYF

J: TRBJ2-1
V: TRBV10-3
size: many
D: TRBD2
DNA: TGTGCCAGCACCAGCGGGAGAGACAATGAGCAGTTCTTC
CDR3: CASTSGRDNEQFF

J: TRBJ2-5
V: TRBV6-5
size: few
D: .
DNA: TGTGCCAGCAGTTACTCATACGGGTTTCAAGAGACCCAGTACTTC
CDR3: CASSYSYGFQETQYF

J: TRBJ2-7
V: TRBV20-1
size: few
D: TRBD1
DNA: TGCAGTGCTAGACCTGGGACAGGGATCTACGAGCAGTACTTC
CDR3: CSARPGTGIYEQYF

J: TRBJ2-1
V: TRBV20-1
size: .
D: TRBD2
DNA: TGCAGTGCTAGAGACCGTACCGGGACTAGCGGGAGGGTGGGGTACAATGAGCAGTTCTTC
CDR3: CSARDRTGTSGRVGYNEQFF

J: TRBJ2-7
V: TRBV14
size: many
D: TRBD2
DNA: TGTGCCAGCAGCCAGAGGACTAGCGGGAGGGCCGGTTTTTTTTACGAGCAGTACTTC
CDR3: CASSQRTSGRAGFFYEQYF

J: TRBJ2-7
V: TRBV7-8
size: few
D: .
DNA: TGTGCCAGCAGCTTGGGGGGCCGGATCGACGAGCAGTACTTC
CDR3: CASSLGGRIDEQYF

J: TRBJ1-1
V: TRBV19
size: .
D: TRBD1
DNA: TGTGCCAGTAGACCCGGGACAGGGATGAACACTGAAGCTTTCTTT
CDR3: CASRPGTGMNTEAFF

J: TRBJ2-2
V: TRBV5-1
size: many
D: .
DNA: TGCGCCAGCAGCTTCGCGCTCAGGACCTCCCTGAACACCGGGGAGCTGTTTTTT
CDR3: CASSFALRTSLNTGELFF

J: TRBJ1-2
V: TRBV28
size: few
D: TRBD1
DNA: TGTGCCAGCACCCTCAGGGGGACAGTATATGGCTACACCTTC
CDR3: CASTLRGTVYGYTF

J: TRBJ2-5
V: TRBV20-1
size: few
D: TRBD1
DNA: TGCAGTGCTTACCGGACAGGGTTTTTTTCAGAGACCCAGTACTTC
CDR3: CSAYRTGFFSETQYF

J: TRBJ2-2
V: TRBV29-1
size: .
D: TRBD1
DNA: TGCAGCGTCAGACGGGACAGAGACACCGGGGAGCTGTTTTTT
CDR3: CSVRRDRDTGELFF

J: TRBJ2-2
V: TRBV6-1
size: .
D: .
DNA: TGTGCCAGCACTAAAGGAGATGGGTCCACCGGGGAGCTGTTTTTT
CDR3: CASTKGDGSTGELFF